This T cell receptor (beta chain) was obtained from a study of blood T cells in healthy people across ages. This CDR3 has 15 residues. Germline CDR1 is SGHTA and CDR2 is FQGNSA. Trimming took 3 bases from V and 3 from J; bases not matched to a gene: 7. This clonotype was seen many times. A second PCR of roughly 6 to 12 cycles used a sample-barcoded 5' primer and a J-beta primer mix. Via MiXCR, TCRdb re-called the 5' RACE reads, giving one row per CDR3 protein. The data contain 650,000 to 900,000 distinct CDR3 sequences, about 62% of them singletons. The source is a man younger than 45 in good health. Sequencing used blood. J is TRBJ2-5 and V is TRBV7-2; 7 nucleotides match TRBD1. Written as DNA, the CDR3 is TGTGCCAGCAGCTTTTATGGGGACAGAAAAGAGACCCAGTACTTC. This codes for CASSFYGDRKETQYF.